These 19 T cell receptor beta chains were sequenced from one sample in a study of technical replicates of blood from a handful of donors (dated by TCRdb to about 2017). Library construction relied on the immunoSEQ multiplex PCR assay. The table was pulled from immuneACCESS by TCRdb, which kept in-frame rearrangements only. Such tables lose some clones; where checked, under half of the loss comes from unresolved V genes, and the rest has no known cause. In this sample the table shows about 15,000 clones, 70% to 90% of which occur a single time. Around 12% of the sample rests with the top ten. Sample: PBMCs. The receptors derive from a human donor in good health.

The chain has TRBV7-9 and TRBJ2-7, with 8 bases lining up with TRBD2. Looked up from germline, CDR1 is SEHNR and CDR2 is FQNEAQ (reference sequence). The CDR3 is 14 amino acids. After removal of 7 bases from V and 6 bases from J, the junction contained 11 bases not matched to a gene. The CDR3 loop is CASTPGGGSVEQYF. The CDR3 DNA sequence: TGTGCCAGCACCCCGGGGGGGGGTAGCGTCGAGCAGTACTTC.

The genes are TRBV27 and TRBJ1-1; D unresolved. Germline CDR1 and CDR2: MNHEY and SMNVEV (reference sequence). This CDR3 has 12 amino acids. Trimming left V 6 bases short and J 4 bases short, with 9 bases between. CDR3 residues: CASRGSGTEAFF. The CDR3 DNA follows: TGTGCCAGCAGGGGCTCCGGCACTGAAGCTTTCTTT.

The V and J genes are TRBV5-1 and TRBJ1-5, with 9 bases lining up with TRBD1. With 4 bases clipped from V and 3 bases from J, the junction kept 11 bases outside the gene matches. CDR1 and CDR2 (germline): SGHRS, YFSETQ. This CDR3 region has 17 residues. Written as DNA, the CDR3 is TGCGCCAGCAGCCCAGGGACAGGGAATCATGCCAATCAGCCCCAGCATTTT. Its protein product is CASSPGTGNHANQPQHF.

V gene TRBV7-3 combines with J gene TRBJ1-2; the D gene is possibly TRBD1 (5 bases). With 0 bases removed from V and 4 bases from J, the gap between germline ends came to 12 bases. The CDR3 covers 15 residues. The V gene's germline CDR1 is SGHTA and CDR2 FQGTGA. In nucleotides, the CDR3 is TGTGCCAGCAGCTTAACGGGGCAGGGTGGCTATGGCTACACCTTC. Protein: CASSLTGQGGYGYTF.

The chain has TRBV7-9 and TRBJ2-7; 8 nucleotides line up with TRBD2. Germline V gene lookup returns CDR1 SEHNR and CDR2 FQNEAQ (reference sequence). There are 16 residues in the CDR3. V lost 3 bases and J lost 6; bases outside the gene matches: 13. The CDR3 region has the DNA TGTGCCAGCAGCTTCAGACCGGGACTAGGTGTAAGCGAGCAGTACTTC. Translated: CASSFRPGLGVSEQYF.

The chain carries TRBV5-5 and TRBJ1-5, with 7 nucleotides matching TRBD1. The CDR3 contains 15 residues. Germline lookup yields CDR1 SGHKS and CDR2 YYEKEE (reference sequence). Trimming cost V 3 bases and J 7 bases; bases outside gene matches: 10. CDR3 sequence (DNA): TGTGCCAGCAGCTCAGTCGACAGGGATCAGCAGCCCCAGCATTTT. It yields the protein CASSSVDRDQQPQHF. Using reference TRBV5-5 and TRBJ1-5 for the parts outside the CDR3, the full variable domain is DAGVTQSPTHLIKTRGQQVTLRCSPISGHKSVSWYQQVLGQGPQFIFQYYEKEERGRGNFPDRFSARQFPNYSSELNVNALLLGDSALYLCASSSVDRDQQPQHFGDGTRLSIL.

The chain couples TRBV28 to TRBJ1-1; no reliable D call. This CDR3 is built from 16 residues. Germline lookup yields CDR1 MDHEN and CDR2 SYDVKM. Trimming left V 5 bases short and J 2 bases short, with 18 bases between. DNA of the CDR3: TGTGCCAGCAGTCCCTATATAACCTCTATTAACACTGAAGCTTTCTTT. Translating it yields CASSPYITSINTEAFF.

The chain has TRBV10-3 and TRBJ1-3, with a tentative D call TRBD1 (6 bases). This CDR3 comprises 17 residues. The germline gives CDR1 ENHRY, CDR2 SYGVKD. The V gene lost 8 bases and the J gene lost 0 bases, with 20 bases spanning the gap. Written as DNA, the CDR3 is TGTGCCATCTCCCTCGACCAAAGGGGGAGCTCTGGAAACACCATATATTTT. Translating it yields CAISLDQRGSSGNTIYF.

This clone was observed a few times. The chain combines TRBV19 with TRBJ2-7; TRBD2 matches 7 bases. CDR3 length: 14 residues. From germline, CDR1 is LNHDA and CDR2 SQIVND (reference sequence). Losses at the gene ends were 5 bases for V and 3 bases for J; bases not matched to a gene: 7. CDR3 bases: TGTGCCAGTAGTCCCCAGTCTAGCGGCTACGAGCAGTACTTC. Its protein product is CASSPQSSGYEQYF.

The V and J genes are TRBV29-1 and TRBJ2-5; 7 bases agree with TRBD1. Germline V CDR1 and CDR2: SQVTM, ANQGSEA. The CDR3 consists of 13 residues. Trimming at V came to 8 bases and at J to 6 bases, leaving 12 bases not matched to a gene. CDR3 loop: CSSVRGPGQTQYF. As DNA, the CDR3 is TGCAGCTCGGTGAGGGGGCCTGGGCAGACCCAGTACTTC.

This chain uses TRBV7-9 with TRBJ2-7, with a weak D call TRBD1 (6 bases). The V end was cut by 5 bases, the J end by 3 bases, with 8 bases between. Germline CDR1 is SEHNR and CDR2 is FQNEAQ (reference sequence). This CDR3 is built from 12 residues. The CDR3 spells CASSMDSYEQYF. As DNA, the CDR3 is TGTGCCAGCAGCATGGACAGCTACGAGCAGTACTTC.

The J gene is TRBJ2-7, the V gene TRBV4-2, with 9 bases matching TRBD1. Germline V gene lookup returns CDR1 LGHNA and CDR2 YNFKEQ. V lost 2 bases, J lost 1 base, and 3 bases stayed unmatched. This CDR3 region has 15 residues. CDR3 DNA: TGTGCCAGCAGCCAACGACAGGGGGAGTCCTACGAGCAGTACTTC. Translating it yields CASSQRQGESYEQYF.

The chain employs TRBV4-1 and TRBJ2-1; 15 positions match TRBD2. The CDR3 sequence is 17 residues long. V was clipped by 1 base and J by 4 bases; unmatched bases: 2. Per germline, CDR1 MGHRA and CDR2 YSYEKL. CDR3 in DNA: TGCGCCAGCAGCCAAGCGGGACTAGCGGGAGGATACAATGAGCAGTTCTTC. This encodes CASSQAGLAGGYNEQFF.

The chain has TRBV10-3 and TRBJ1-1; the D gene is possibly TRBD1 (5 bases). Between the trimmed V and J ends, which lost 4 bases and 4 bases, there was a span of 13 bases. CDR3 length: 14 residues. CDR1 ENHRY and CDR2 SYGVKD come from the germline V gene. CDR3: CAISADSQSTEAFF. DNA of the CDR3: TGTGCCATCAGTGCAGACAGCCAAAGCACTGAAGCTTTCTTT.

This clone was counted once. CDR3 sequence: CARGYPGHGPGNTIYF. In DNA form, the CDR3 reads TGCGCCAGGGGCTACCCGGGACACGGCCCTGGAAACACCATATATTTT. The rearrangement uses TRBV5-1 and TRBJ1-3; perhaps TRBD1 as D (6 bases). Germline CDR1 and CDR2: SGHRS and YFSETQ. The CDR3 length is 16 residues. V dropped 8 bases and J dropped 2 bases, with 20 bases sitting between them.

The chain links TRBV5-1 to TRBJ2-3; 11 nucleotides match TRBD2. The ends lost 3 bases at V and 6 bases at J; junction bases unmatched: 9. Germline CDR1 is SGHRS and CDR2 is YFSETQ. CDR3 length: 16 amino acids. CDR3 loop: CASSSQTSGVDDTQYF. The CDR3 DNA reads as TGCGCCAGCAGCTCCCAGACTAGCGGGGTCGACGATACGCAGTATTTT.

The chain recombines TRBV6-4 with TRBJ2-1; TRBD2 aligns across 11 bases. V shed 5 bases, J shed 10 bases, and the junction held 7 bases outside the gene matches. Germline V lookup: CDR1 MRHNA, CDR2 SNTAGT. CDR3 size: 14 residues. Here the CDR3 DNA reads TGTGCCAGCAGTTTACTAGCGGGAGAAGGGGAGCAGTTCTTC. Its translation: CASSLLAGEGEQFF.

The chain combines TRBV6-5 with TRBJ2-7, with 10 bases fitting TRBD1. With V trimmed by 2 bases and J by 7 bases, 5 bases remained unmatched. CDR3 length: 14 residues. Germline CDR1 MNHEY, CDR2 SVGAGI. The CDR3 is CASSYGQGVSEQYF. The CDR3 bases are TGTGCCAGCAGTTACGGACAGGGGGTATCTGAGCAGTACTTC.

V gene TRBV7-7 combines with J gene TRBJ2-1; 7 nucleotides line up with TRBD2. The ends lost 1 base at V and 6 bases at J; junction bases unmatched: 6. This CDR3 comprises 15 residues. The germline V gene has CDR1 SSHAT and CDR2 FNYEAQ (reference sequence). CDR3 sequence (DNA): TGTGCCAGCAGCTTAGGGACTAGTAGTACCAATGAGCAGTTCTTC. This codes for CASSLGTSSTNEQFF.